This T cell receptor (beta chain) was profiled in a study of cytomegalovirus exposure and HLA in healthy donors. Study-level background: Roughly 180 million T cells yielded 117 million unique TCR beta sequences in earlier analysis. Whole-study findings and limits: Listed as cytomegalovirus-associated were around 160 TCR beta chains. At a 0.05 false discovery rate, a later analysis found about 17,000 TCR beta sequences to be associated with HLA alleles.

PCR employed 60 Vbeta and 13 Jbeta primers. Profiling relied on immunoSEQ multiplex PCR, and the TCRdb table lists in-frame clones only, not all of them. Among approximately 61,000 clones listed, about 81% were seen once. This clone was counted a few times. Its antigen is still unknown. The sample has other DNA sequences that encode this CDR3 too. The germline V and J ends were trimmed by 1 base and 3 bases, with 16 bases remaining between them. The CDR3 extends over 17 amino acids. Germline V CDR1 and CDR2: LGHNA, YSLEER. The chain has TRBV4-3 and TRBJ2-1; no reliable D call. The receptor comes from a man aged 45-65 years in good health and CMV-seropositive. Sequencing was performed on PBMCs. The CDR3: CASSQAMIAIIYNEQFF. Here the CDR3 DNA reads TGCGCCAGCAGCCAAGCTATGATCGCCATCATCTACAATGAGCAGTTCTTC.